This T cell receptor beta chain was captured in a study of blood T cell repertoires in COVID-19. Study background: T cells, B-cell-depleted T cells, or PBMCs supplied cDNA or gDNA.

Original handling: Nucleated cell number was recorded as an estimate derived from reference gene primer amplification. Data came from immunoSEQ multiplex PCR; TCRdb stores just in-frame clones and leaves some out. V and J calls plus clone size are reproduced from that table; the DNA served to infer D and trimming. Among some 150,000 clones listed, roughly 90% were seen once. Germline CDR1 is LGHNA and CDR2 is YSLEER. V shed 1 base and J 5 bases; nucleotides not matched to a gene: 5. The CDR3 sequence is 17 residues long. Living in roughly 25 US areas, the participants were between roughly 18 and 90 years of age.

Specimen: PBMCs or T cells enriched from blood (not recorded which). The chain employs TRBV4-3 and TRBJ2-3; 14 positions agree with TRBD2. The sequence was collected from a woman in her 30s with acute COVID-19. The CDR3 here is CASSQVGLAGVEDTQYF. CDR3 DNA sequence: TGCGCCAGCAGCCAAGTGGGACTAGCGGGAGTGGAAGATACGCAGTATTTT.